The 9 T cell receptor beta chains below come from one sample, sequenced in a study of cytomegalovirus exposure and HLA in healthy donors. PCR employed 60 Vbeta and 13 Jbeta primers. Clones were sequenced by immunoSEQ multiplex PCR, and TCRdb holds only the in-frame ones, with some missing. The table lists fewer than 250,000 clones, roughly 80% of them singletons. The sequenced sample was PBMCs. The receptor source for this set is a man in his thirties or forties in good health and CMV-seronegative.

This chain uses TRBV5-1 with TRBJ1-4; D is possibly TRBD1 (5 bases). The CDR3 spans 17 residues. Looked up from germline, CDR1 is SGHRS and CDR2 is YFSETQ. V was shortened by 4 bases and J by 2 bases, with 18 bases between the two germline ends. The CDR3 coding sequence is TGCGCCAGCAGCCCAACTGGTACCGGGGGTACTAATGAAAAACTGTTTTTT. Translated: CASSPTGTGGTNEKLFF.

The V call is TRBV27, the J call TRBJ2-7, with a possible D match to TRBD2 (7 bases). V lost 6 bases and J lost 3, with 18 bases in between. The CDR3 is made up of 15 amino acids. CDR1 and CDR2 (germline): MNHEY, SMNVEV (reference sequence). The DNA of the CDR3 is TGTGCCAGCAGCCACCGGGGGGCAGGTTTCTACGAGCAGTACTTC. Protein product: CASSHRGAGFYEQYF.

V is TRBV28 and J is TRBJ1-6; D is possibly TRBD1 (5 bases). Trimming removed 5 bases from V and 7 bases from J, with 9 bases in between. The germline CDR1 and CDR2 sequences are MDHEN and SYDVKM. This CDR3 spans 13 amino acids. The CDR3: CASSPQGNSPLHF. The CDR3 DNA follows: TGTGCCAGCAGTCCGCAGGGAAATTCACCCCTCCACTTT.

In this sample, this clone turned up a few times. The J gene is TRBJ1-5, the V gene TRBV28; perhaps TRBD1 as D (6 bases). The CDR3 consists of 14 residues. V lost 3 bases, J lost 7 bases, and 13 bases lay in between. From germline, CDR1 is MDHEN and CDR2 SYDVKM. CDR3 sequence reads: CASSLGGASQPQHF. DNA for the CDR3: TGTGCCAGCAGTTTGGGGGGGGCAAGCCAGCCCCAGCATTTT.

The chain carries TRBV9 and TRBJ1-2; D not resolved. V was shortened by 1 base and J by 2 bases, with 6 bases between the two germline ends. In germline, CDR1 is SGDLS, CDR2 YYNGEE. The CDR3 has 13 amino acids. Here the CDR3 reads CASSVSGNYGYTF. The CDR3 region has the DNA TGTGCCAGCAGCGTATCGGGGAACTATGGCTACACCTTC. The variable domain in full, completed from reference TRBV9 and TRBJ1-2, reads DSGVTQTPKHLITATGQRVTLRCSPRSGDLSVYWYQQSLDQGLQFLIQYYNGEERAKGNILERFSAQQFPDLHSELNLSSLELGDSALYFCASSVSGNYGYTFGSGTRLTVV.

This chain joins TRBV6-6 and TRBJ1-2; a possible D gene is TRBD1 (6 bases). The germline gives CDR1 MNHNY, CDR2 SVGAGI (reference sequence). The CDR3 consists of 15 residues. The V gene lost 6 bases and the J gene lost 6 bases, with 20 bases spanning the gap. CDR3 nucleotide sequence: TGTGCCAGCAGCGGCCGGGGGGGGCGTAAGGATGGCTACACCTTC. Amino acids: CASSGRGGRKDGYTF.

V is TRBV5-6 and J is TRBJ1-4; D is unclear. The germline CDR1 and CDR2 sequences are SGHDT and YYEEEE. This CDR3 spans 14 amino acids. Trimming removed 2 bases at V and 5 bases at J, with 10 bases between. This chain's CDR3 is CASSLLSENEKLFF. CDR3 sequence (DNA): TGTGCCAGCAGCTTACTGTCCGAGAATGAAAAACTGTTTTTT.

The chain recombines TRBV15 with TRBJ1-2, with 12 nucleotides matching TRBD1. The CDR3 runs 16 residues. Losses at the gene ends were 0 bases for V and 5 bases for J; bases not matched to a gene: 4. Germline V gene sequence: CDR1 LNHNV, CDR2 YYDKDF (reference sequence). The CDR3 nucleotides read TGTGCCACCAGCAGAGAGGGACAGGGGGCAAGTTATGGCTACACCTTC. This sequence encodes CATSREGQGASYGYTF.

This clone was recorded once. The chain is built from TRBV6-6 and TRBJ2-7, with 9 bases that match TRBD2. J was trimmed by 1 base and V by 6 bases; bases with no gene match: 4. The CDR3 totals 14 residues. Germline V lookup: CDR1 MNHNY, CDR2 SVGAGI (reference sequence). Here the CDR3 reads CASSPSGVSYEQYF. CDR3 in DNA: TGTGCCAGCAGCCCTAGCGGGGTATCCTACGAGCAGTACTTC.